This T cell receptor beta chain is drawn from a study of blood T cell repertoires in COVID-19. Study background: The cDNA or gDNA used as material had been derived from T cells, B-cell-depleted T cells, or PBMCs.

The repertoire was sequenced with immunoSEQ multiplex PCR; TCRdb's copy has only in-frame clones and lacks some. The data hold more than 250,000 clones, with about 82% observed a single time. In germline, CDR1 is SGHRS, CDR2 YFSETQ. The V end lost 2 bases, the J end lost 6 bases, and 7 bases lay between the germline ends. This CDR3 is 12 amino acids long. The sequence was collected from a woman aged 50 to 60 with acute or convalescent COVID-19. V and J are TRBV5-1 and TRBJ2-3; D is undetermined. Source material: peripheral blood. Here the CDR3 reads CASSLSSDTQYF. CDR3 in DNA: TGCGCCAGCAGCTTATCATCCGATACGCAGTATTTT. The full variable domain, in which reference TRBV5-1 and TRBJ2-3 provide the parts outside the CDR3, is KAGVTQTPRYLIKTRGQQVTLSCSPISGHRSVSWYQQTPGQGLQFLFEYFSETQRNKGNFPGRFSGRQFSNSRSEMNVSTLELGDSALYLCASSLSSDTQYFGPGTRLTVL.